This T cell receptor (beta chain) is from a study of PD-1 blockade in classical Hodgkin lymphoma. Study observations and caveats: Relapsed/refractory patients reportedly had the lowest baseline TCR diversity, below newly diagnosed patients, who were below healthy donors. Complete responders showed a baseline diversity that resembled the diversity of newly diagnosed patients.

Each and every patient relapsed after autologous stem cell transplantation, and patients got differing brentuximab vedotin exposure. Assay used: immunoSEQ multiplex PCR; TCRdb lists only in-frame clones, some missing. The sample has 35,000 to 45,000 clones, around 72% seen once. The CDR3 has 13 amino acids. The V gene's germline CDR1 is SGDLS and CDR2 YYNGEE. The ends were cut back, 5 bases at V and 1 base at J, with 6 bases in the middle. As to this clone: Its matching antigen is unknown.

V usage is TRBV9 and J usage is TRBJ2-2; D is unclear. The sequence was collected from a human donor with classical Hodgkin lymphoma. The sequencing here drew on peripheral blood mononuclear cells (PBMCs), taken before the second cycle of nivolumab. CDR3: CASRPGNTGELFF. The CDR3 DNA sequence: TGTGCCAGCAGACCCGGGAACACCGGGGAGCTGTTTTTT.